This T cell receptor beta chain was captured by sequencing in a study of T cell responses to AZD1222 COVID-19 vaccine. Regarding the study as a whole: The number of AZD1222 recipients seropositive at baseline was only five or six. White British ancestry dominated among donors, who included more females, and clonal diversity was possibly underestimated. Targets within unmutated variant regions were reportedly found for nearly half of spike-specific TCRs.

Assay used: immunoSEQ multiplex PCR; TCRdb lists only in-frame clones, some missing. The profile shows around 200,000 clones, 85% to 95% of them singletons. Samples with a second dose at about 4 or about 12 weeks were pooled together. As for this clone: Its antigen remains unidentified.

The input for sequencing was peripheral blood, taken 28 days after the second AZD1222 dose. The clonotype comes from an adult who received the AZD1222 COVID-19 vaccine.

CDR3 DNA sequence: TGTGCCAGCAGCAACGGCCAGGGCGGGCCGCACGAGCAGTACTTC. This translates into CASSNGQGGPHEQYF. The chain is built from TRBV6-5 and TRBJ2-7; D may correspond to TRBD1 or TRBD2 (5 bases each). Looked up from germline, CDR1 is MNHEY and CDR2 is SVGAGI. The CDR3 loop spans 15 amino acids. The V and J ends lost 6 bases and 5 bases respectively, with 20 bases between them.